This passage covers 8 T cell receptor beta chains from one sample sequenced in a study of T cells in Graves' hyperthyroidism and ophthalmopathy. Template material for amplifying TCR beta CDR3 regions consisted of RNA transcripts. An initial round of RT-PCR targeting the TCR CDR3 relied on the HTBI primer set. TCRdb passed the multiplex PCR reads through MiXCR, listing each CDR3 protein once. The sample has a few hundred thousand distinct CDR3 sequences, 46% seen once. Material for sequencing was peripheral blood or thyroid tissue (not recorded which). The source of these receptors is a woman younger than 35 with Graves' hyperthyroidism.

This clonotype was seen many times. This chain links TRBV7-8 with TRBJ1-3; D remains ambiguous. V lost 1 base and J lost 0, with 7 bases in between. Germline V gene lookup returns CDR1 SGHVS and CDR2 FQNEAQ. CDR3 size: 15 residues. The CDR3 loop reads CASSLVGNSGNTIYF. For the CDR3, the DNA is TGTGCCAGCAGCTTAGTTGGCAACTCTGGAAACACCATATATTTT.

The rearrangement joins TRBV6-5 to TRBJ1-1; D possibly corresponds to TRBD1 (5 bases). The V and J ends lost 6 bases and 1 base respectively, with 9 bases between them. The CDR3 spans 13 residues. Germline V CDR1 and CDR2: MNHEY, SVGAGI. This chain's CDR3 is CASRSGENTEAFF. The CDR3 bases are TGTGCCAGCAGGTCGGGGGAGAACACTGAAGCTTTCTTT.

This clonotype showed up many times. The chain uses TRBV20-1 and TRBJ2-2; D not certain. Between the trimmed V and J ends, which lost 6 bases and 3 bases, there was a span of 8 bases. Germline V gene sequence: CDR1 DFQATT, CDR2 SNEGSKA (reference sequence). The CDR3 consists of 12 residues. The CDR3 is CSASLDTGELFF. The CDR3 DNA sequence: TGCAGTGCGAGCTTGGACACCGGGGAGCTGTTTTTT.

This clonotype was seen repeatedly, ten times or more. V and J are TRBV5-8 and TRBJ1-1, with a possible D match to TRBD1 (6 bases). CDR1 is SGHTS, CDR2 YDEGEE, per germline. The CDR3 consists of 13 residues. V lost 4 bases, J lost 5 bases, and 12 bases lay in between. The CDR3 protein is CASSPEGGTEAFF. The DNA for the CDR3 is TGTGCCAGCAGCCCCGAGGGGGGAACTGAAGCTTTCTTT.

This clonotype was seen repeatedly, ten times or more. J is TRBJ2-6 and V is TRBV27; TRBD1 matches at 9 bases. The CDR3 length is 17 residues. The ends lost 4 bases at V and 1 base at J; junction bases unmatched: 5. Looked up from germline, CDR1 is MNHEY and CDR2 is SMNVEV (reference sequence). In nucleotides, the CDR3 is TGTGCCAGCAGTTCCGGGACAGGGTGGTCTGGGGCCAACGTCCTGACTTTC. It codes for CASSSGTGWSGANVLTF.

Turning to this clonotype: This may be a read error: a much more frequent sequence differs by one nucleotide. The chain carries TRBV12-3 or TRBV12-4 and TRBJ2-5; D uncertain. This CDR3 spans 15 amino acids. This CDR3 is CASSLAREYQGTQYF. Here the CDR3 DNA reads TGTGCCAGCAGTTTAGCGCGAGAGTACCAAGGGACCCAGTACTTC.

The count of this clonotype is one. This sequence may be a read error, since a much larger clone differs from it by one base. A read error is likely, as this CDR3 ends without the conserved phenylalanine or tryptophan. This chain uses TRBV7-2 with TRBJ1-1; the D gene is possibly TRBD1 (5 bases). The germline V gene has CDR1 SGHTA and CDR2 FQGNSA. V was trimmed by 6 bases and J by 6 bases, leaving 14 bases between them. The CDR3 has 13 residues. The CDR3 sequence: CASSLSGGAEAFS. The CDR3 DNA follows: TGTGCCAGCAGTTTGTCCGGGGGGGCTGAAGCTTTCTCT.

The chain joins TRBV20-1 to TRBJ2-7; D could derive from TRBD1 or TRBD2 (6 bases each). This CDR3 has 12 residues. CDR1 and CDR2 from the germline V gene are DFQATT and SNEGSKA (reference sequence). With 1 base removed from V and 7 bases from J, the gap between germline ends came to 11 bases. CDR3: CSARGQGREQYF. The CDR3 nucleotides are TGCAGTGCTAGAGGGCAGGGGAGGGAGCAGTACTTC.